This entry describes one T cell receptor (beta chain). Trimming took 0 bases from V and 7 from J; bases not matched to a gene: 7. CDR1 and CDR2 from the germline V gene are MNHEY and SMNVEV (reference sequence). The length of the CDR3 is 16 residues. The data were taken from a study of cytomegalovirus exposure and HLA in healthy donors. The assay was immunoSEQ multiplex PCR, and TCRdb's table has in-frame clones only and misses some. The repertoire holds about 220,000 clones, with 75% to 95% as singletons. The J gene is TRBJ2-2, the V gene TRBV27, with 8 nucleotides matching TRBD2. The origin of this receptor is a woman aged 18-29 years in good health and CMV-seronegative. Sample: PBMCs. The CDR3 coding sequence is TGTGCCAGCAGTTTATCCCCCAGCGGGAGAGGCGGGGAGCTGTTTTTT. Its translation is CASSLSPSGRGGELFF.